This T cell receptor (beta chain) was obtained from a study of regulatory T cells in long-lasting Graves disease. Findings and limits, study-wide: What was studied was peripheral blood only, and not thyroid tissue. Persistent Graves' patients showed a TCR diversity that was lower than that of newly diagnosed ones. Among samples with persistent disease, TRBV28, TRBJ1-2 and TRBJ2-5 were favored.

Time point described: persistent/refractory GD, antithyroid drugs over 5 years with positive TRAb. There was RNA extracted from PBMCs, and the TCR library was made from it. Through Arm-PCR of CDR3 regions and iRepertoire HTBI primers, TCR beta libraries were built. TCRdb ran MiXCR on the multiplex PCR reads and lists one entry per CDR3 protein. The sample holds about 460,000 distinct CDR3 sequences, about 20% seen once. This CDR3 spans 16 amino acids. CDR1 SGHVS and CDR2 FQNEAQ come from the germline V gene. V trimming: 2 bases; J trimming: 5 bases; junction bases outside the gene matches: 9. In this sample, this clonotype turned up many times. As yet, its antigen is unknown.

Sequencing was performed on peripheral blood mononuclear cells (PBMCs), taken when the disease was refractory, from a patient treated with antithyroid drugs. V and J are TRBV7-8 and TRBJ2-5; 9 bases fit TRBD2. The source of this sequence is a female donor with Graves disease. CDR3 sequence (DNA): TGTGCCAGCAGCTTATACGTAGCGGGAGAAGAGGAGACCCAGTACTTC. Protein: CASSLYVAGEEETQYF. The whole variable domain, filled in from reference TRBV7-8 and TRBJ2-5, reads GAGVSQSPRYKVAKRGQDVALRCDPISGHVSLFWYQQALGQGPEFLTYFQNEAQLDKSGLPSDRFFAERPEGSVSTLKIQRTQQEDSAVYLCASSLYVAGEEETQYFGPGTRLLVL.